This is a list of T cell receptor beta chains from one sample in a study of response to subunit inactivated influenza vaccine. TCRdb re-called the RT-PCR reads with MiXCR, one entry per CDR3 protein. The data show around 750,000 distinct CDR3 sequences, with around 20% seen just once and roughly a tenth held by the top ten. The specimen was PBMCs from blood, collected less than 6 days after vaccination. The receptors originated from a man aged 50-59 years who received an inactivated influenza vaccine. The CDR3 runs from the conserved cysteine through the conserved F or W. The order of the fields is D gene, J gene, V gene, clone size, CDR3 DNA, CDR3 protein. The D gene is left open where the match is weak. Part of the rows lack a size; the others show once, few, many or a class for expanded clones.

. TRBJ2-1 TRBV12-3/TRBV12-4 few TGTGCCAGCAGAGGGGGGGGAGTGGGAGGCAGGCTTAATGAGCAGTTCTTC CASRGGGVGGRLNEQFF
TRBD1 TRBJ2-3 TRBV20-1 few TGCAGTGCTAGTCGCCAGGGGGCTATCACAGATACGCAGTATTTT CSASRQGAITDTQYF
TRBD2 TRBJ2-7 TRBV15 . TGTGCCACCAGCAGAGCCGGGACTAGCGGCTACGAGCAGTACTTC CATSRAGTSGYEQYF
. TRBJ1-1 TRBV6-5 . TGTGCCAGCAGTTCCCATGGGGAACGGAACACTGAAGCTTTCTTT CASSSHGERNTEAFF
. TRBJ2-3 TRBV4-2 . TGTGCCAGCAGCCAAGGGGACAACCGAGGAGATACGCAGTATTTT CASSQGDNRGDTQYF
TRBD2 TRBJ2-1 TRBV5-1 few TGCGCCAGCAGCTGGGGACTAGCGGGAGGGCCGGACAATGAGCAGTTCTTC CASSWGLAGGPDNEQFF
TRBD2 TRBJ2-1 TRBV6-2/TRBV6-3 . TGTGCCAGCAGTTACCGCCTTGTAGCGGGGGGCTTCCACTCCTACAATGAGCAGTTCTTC CASSYRLVAGGFHSYNEQFF
TRBD2 TRBJ2-7 TRBV20-1 . TGCAGTGCGCCCCTAGCGGGTAGCTCCTACGAGCAGTACTTC CSAPLAGSSYEQYF
. TRBJ2-2 TRBV10-3 few TGTGCCATCAGTGAGGGGCGGGGGCCCACCGGGGAGCTGTTTTTT CAISEGRGPTGELFF
. TRBJ1-6 TRBV20-1 . TGCAGTGCTCTCCCCACGTCGCGGGGAAATTCACCCCTCCACTTT CSALPTSRGNSPLHF
TRBD2 TRBJ2-2 TRBV20-1 few TGCAGTGCTAGGACTAGCACGAACACCGGGGAGCTGTTTTTT CSARTSTNTGELFF
TRBD1 TRBJ2-6 TRBV6-1 . TGTGCCAGCAGTGGGACAGGGCTAGGGGCCAACGTCCTGACTTTC CASSGTGLGANVLTF
. TRBJ2-5 TRBV12-3/TRBV12-4 . TGTGCCAGCAGTTTATTTCTTCAAGAGACCCAGTACTTC CASSLFLQETQYF
. TRBJ1-1 TRBV20-1 many TGCAGTGCTAGAGATCTAGACACTGAAGCTTTCTTT CSARDLDTEAFF
TRBD2 TRBJ2-1 TRBV20-1 . TGCAGTGCTAGCCTTAGCGGGGGAGCCAATGAGCAGTTCTTC CSASLSGGANEQFF
. TRBJ2-1 TRBV4-3 many TGCGCCAGCAGCCAACGAAGGGGTCGGAATGAGCAGTTCTTC CASSQRRGRNEQFF
TRBD1 TRBJ1-6 TRBV3-1 . TGTGCCAGCAGCCAAGCCGACAGGGGCGCACCGTCCCTCCACTTT CASSQADRGAPSLHF
. TRBJ2-5 TRBV21-1 few TGTGCCAGCAGCACCTTTCCGGGACAACTTTACCAAGAGACCCAGTACTTC CASSTFPGQLYQETQYF
. TRBJ1-5 TRBV7-8 . TGTGCCAGCAGCTTAGGCAGGGTTAGCAATCAGCCCCAGCATTTT CASSLGRVSNQPQHF
. TRBJ1-2 TRBV20-1 . TGCAGTGCCCAGGGACATGCGAACTATGGCTACACCTTC CSAQGHANYGYTF
. TRBJ2-1 TRBV5-1 . TGCGCCAGCAGCCCGGCCACGGCAGCGGAGCAGTTCTTC CASSPATAAEQFF
TRBD2 TRBJ2-1 TRBV3-1 few TGTGCCAGCAGCGAGACTAGCCCCTCATACAATGAGCAGTTCTTC CASSETSPSYNEQFF
. TRBJ2-5 TRBV12-3/TRBV12-4 . TGTGCCAGCAGTTTTGGTCCGGGGGCCGCCACCCAGTACTTC CASSFGPGAATQYF
TRBD1 TRBJ2-1 TRBV20-1 few TGCAGTGCTGATGGCCTGGTAGGACAGGGTTCCTACAATGAGCAGTTCTTC CSADGLVGQGSYNEQFF
. TRBJ2-5 TRBV5-1 . TGCGCCAGCAGCTTGGACCGAGCGGGTCAAGAGACCCAGTACTTC CASSLDRAGQETQYF
. TRBJ2-5 TRBV7-2 few TGTGCCAGCAGCCAGCCGGGAGCGTTATTACAAGAGACCCAGTACTTC CASSQPGALLQETQYF
TRBD1 TRBJ1-5 TRBV7-2 . TGTGCCAGCAGCGTGGGGGGACAGGGTCCCCAGCATTTT CASSVGGQGPQHF
. TRBJ2-5 TRBV20-1 few TGCAGTGCTAGCGGGGGCCTTTCGGAGACCCAGTACTTC CSASGGLSETQYF
TRBD2 TRBJ2-1 TRBV4-2 . TGTGCCAGCAGCCGGCCTAGCGGGCCTGAGCAGTTCTTC CASSRPSGPEQFF
. TRBJ2-5 TRBV13 few TGTGCCAGCAGCCCGCCCGGGGGGCTTAGGGAGACCCAGTACTTC CASSPPGGLRETQYF
. TRBJ2-1 TRBV20-1 . TGCAGTGCTCGCAAAAGGGGAGCCTACAATGAGCAGTTCTTC CSARKRGAYNEQFF
TRBD2 TRBJ2-3 TRBV20-1 . TGCAGTGCTCCCCCGGGAGGGACTTCATGGGCAGATACGCAGTATTTT CSAPPGGTSWADTQYF
TRBD1 TRBJ2-7 TRBV4-1 few TGCGCCAGCAGCCCGATCCTCACAGGGGGCAAGTACGAGCAGTACTTC CASSPILTGGKYEQYF
. TRBJ1-5 TRBV5-6 few TGTGCCAGCAGTCCAGGGGTTTCCAATCAGCCCCAGCATTTT CASSPGVSNQPQHF
. TRBJ2-3 TRBV20-1 few TGCAGTGCTAGAGGCCCGGCGAGGGGCACAGATACGCAGTATTTT CSARGPARGTDTQYF